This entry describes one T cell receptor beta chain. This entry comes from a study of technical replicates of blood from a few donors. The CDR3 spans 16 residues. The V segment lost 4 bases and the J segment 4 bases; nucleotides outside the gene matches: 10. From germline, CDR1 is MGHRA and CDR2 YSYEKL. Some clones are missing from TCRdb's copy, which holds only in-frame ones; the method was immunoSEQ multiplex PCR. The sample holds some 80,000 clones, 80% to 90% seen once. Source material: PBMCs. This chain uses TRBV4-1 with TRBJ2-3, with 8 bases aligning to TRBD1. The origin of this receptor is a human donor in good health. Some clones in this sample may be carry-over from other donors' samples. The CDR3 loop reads CASSLGTGWRADTQYF. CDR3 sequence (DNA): TGCGCCAGCAGCCTTGGGACAGGCTGGAGGGCAGATACGCAGTATTTT.